This TCR beta chain was recovered during a study of cytomegalovirus exposure and HLA in healthy donors. Study-level information: As released early, the data held 80 million to 90 million unique TCRs from HLA-typed donors. Study-wide findings and caveats: TCR beta chains numbering roughly 150 were designated cytomegalovirus-associated. It was confirmed in vitro that a few of the CMV-associated chains were specific for CMV antigens. In a later analysis, TCR association rates varied by HLA locus: DRB1 most, HLA-C fewest.

The PCR made use of 60 Vbeta and 13 Jbeta primers. The data were produced by immunoSEQ multiplex PCR, yet TCRdb's version contains in-frame clones alone and is incomplete. The repertoire holds about 94,000 clones, with about 76% as singletons. The CDR3 consists of 17 residues. CDR1 MGHRA and CDR2 YSYEKL come from the germline V gene. With 1 base removed from V and 3 bases from J, the gap between germline ends came to 16 bases. A note on this clone: Its matching antigen is unknown.

The chain employs TRBV4-1 and TRBJ2-1, with D possibly being TRBD2 (7 bases). Sequencing was carried out using PBMCs. The sequence came from a man aged 35-49 years in good health and CMV-seropositive. The CDR3: CASSQGPGGGNYNEQFF. Here the CDR3 DNA reads TGCGCCAGCAGCCAAGGCCCGGGCGGGGGCAACTACAATGAGCAGTTCTTC.